Sequencing of this T cell receptor beta chain was carried out in a study of blood T cell repertoires in COVID-19 (dated by TCRdb to 2019 to 2021). In terms of the full investigation: Collaborator samples came from the United States, Italy and Spain and covered acute and convalescent phases of COVID-19. The samples were drawn from the first 160 participants of the ongoing ImmuneRACE study and from over a thousand subjects provided by 6 global collaborators. Where HLA class I and class II types were available, the types were taken from metadata supplied by the sample provider, not from assay-based typing. The repertoires were made available in a free public database intended to serve as a resource for research on the immune response to SARS-CoV-2. Deeply sampled blood TCRbeta repertoires from subjects exposed to, actively infected with, or recovered from COVID-19 were included in the dataset. A de-identified subject ID, COVID-19 status, age in years and sex were almost always included in the sample metadata. The prospective study material was composed of cDNA or gDNA derived from T cells, B-cell-depleted T cells, or PBMCs. The full study reports these points: The quantity of clinical and demographic metadata differed by source and by participant and was supplied without curation.

At one collaborating source in Seattle, patients were enrolled during active infection and were followed longitudinally through the course of disease. The collaborating institutions used their own protocols to collect whole blood in K2EDTA tubes. Collaborator samples were shipped for TCRbeta analysis as frozen whole blood, isolated PBMCs, or DNA extracted from either sample type. To note about this clone: The target of this receptor is not known. No much larger clone is present one base from it, and per-base qualities are unavailable.

The immunoSEQ Assay, a bias-controlled multiplex PCR, was used to amplify TCRbeta CDR3 regions from genomic DNA. The study's processing was this. Nucleated cell counts per sample were estimated from amplification of reference gene primers within the assay. To quantify the absolute abundance of each unique TCRbeta CDR3 rearrangement, sequence reads were collapsed and filtered. For each sample, productive Simpson clonality was calculated as the square root of Simpson's diversity index across productive rearrangements. TCRdb's version of the immuneACCESS table is confined to in-frame rearrangements and falls short of the full clone set. An unresolved V gene accounts for under half of the shortfall where checked; the remainder is of unknown origin. V and J calls and clone size are copied from that table; D and trimming were computed from the DNA. This sample holds some 200,000 clones; 65% to 90% were observed only once. Together, the top ten hold more than 2% of the sample.

The TCR was taken from a woman in her seventies with COVID-19, enrolled during active disease. Sequencing was carried out using peripheral blood.

Read as DNA, the sequence is TGTGCCAGCAGCTTGTCTCCAAGCGGGACCTCCGAGCAGTACTTC. Its product reads: CASSLSPSGTSEQYF. The chain is encoded by TRBV7-2 joined to TRBJ2-7; a stretch of 7 junction bases matches TRBD2. Spanning cysteine to phenylalanine, the CDR3 consists of 15 amino acids. Only the CDR3 part of the read is kept: 45 bases, read in frame from the first base. V is pruned by 3 bases and J by 6 bases, leaving 11 bases of the junction without a gene match. The germline V gene yields SGHTA for CDR1 and FQGNSA for CDR2.